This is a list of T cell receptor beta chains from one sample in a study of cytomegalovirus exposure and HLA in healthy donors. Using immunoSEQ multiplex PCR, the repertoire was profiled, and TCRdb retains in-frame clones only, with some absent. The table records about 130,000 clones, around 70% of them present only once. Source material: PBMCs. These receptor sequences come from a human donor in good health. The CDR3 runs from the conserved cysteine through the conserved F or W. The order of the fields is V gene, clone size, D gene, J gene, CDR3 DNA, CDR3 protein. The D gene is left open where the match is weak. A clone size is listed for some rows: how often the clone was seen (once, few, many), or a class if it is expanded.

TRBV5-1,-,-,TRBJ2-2,TGCGCCAGCAGCCCTCGACCGGGGGTTATAACCGGGGAGCTGTTTTTT,CASSPRPGVITGELFF
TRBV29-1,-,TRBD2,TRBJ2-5,TGCAGCGTCATGGGCCTAGCGGGAGGGTCCCAAGAGACCCAGTACTTC,CSVMGLAGGSQETQYF
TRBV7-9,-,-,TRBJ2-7,TGTTCCAGCAGCCCCCCGGTCCGGGACACAGGCTACTACGAGCAGTACTTC,CSSSPPVRDTGYYEQYF
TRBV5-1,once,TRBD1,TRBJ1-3,TGCGCCAGCAGCTTGGGTTTGTTGGACAGGGCAAACACCATATATTTT,CASSLGLLDRANTIYF
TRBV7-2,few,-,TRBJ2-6,TGTGCCAGCAGCTTAGATCGGACAGCGAGCTCTGGGGCCAACGTCCTGACTTTC,CASSLDRTASSGANVLTF
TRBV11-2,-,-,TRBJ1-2,TGTGCCAGCAGCCCACAGGGTTATGGCTACACCTTC,CASSPQGYGYTF
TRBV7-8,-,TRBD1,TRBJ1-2,TGTGCCAGCAGCGTGGGACAGTTCAAAAGGTCCTATGGCTACACCTTC,CASSVGQFKRSYGYTF
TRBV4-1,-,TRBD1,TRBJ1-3,TGCGCCAGCAAGGATGGGCACAGGGGCGCCTCTGGAAACACCATATATTTT,CASKDGHRGASGNTIYF
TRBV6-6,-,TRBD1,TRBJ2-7,TGTGCCAGCAGTTACCCGGGACAGGAAGAGCAGTACTTC,CASSYPGQEEQYF
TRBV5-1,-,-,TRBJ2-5,TGCGCCAGCAGCTTGGAGGGGGCGGGGGAGACCCAGTACTTC,CASSLEGAGETQYF
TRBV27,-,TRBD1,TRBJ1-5,TGTGCCAGCAGTTTACCGAAAGAGGGACAGGCAAGCGATCAGCCCCAGCATTTT,CASSLPKEGQASDQPQHF
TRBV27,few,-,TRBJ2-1,TGTGCCAGCAGTGTCCGGGAGTACAATGAGCAGTTCTTC,CASSVREYNEQFF
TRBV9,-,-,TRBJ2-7,TGTGCCAGCAGCGTAGACCTATTTGGAGGCGAGCAGTACTTC,CASSVDLFGGEQYF
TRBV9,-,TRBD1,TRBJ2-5,TGTGCCAGCAGCGTAAATCGGGACAGGGCGAACTATCCAGAGACCCAGTACTTC,CASSVNRDRANYPETQYF
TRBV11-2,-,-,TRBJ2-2,TGTGCCAGCAGCCCCACTCTGGTCACCGGGGAGCTGTTTTTT,CASSPTLVTGELFF
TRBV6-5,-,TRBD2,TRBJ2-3,TGTGCCAGCAGTTGGGGGAGGGCGGATACGCAGTATTTT,CASSWGRADTQYF
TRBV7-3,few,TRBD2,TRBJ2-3,TGTGCCAGCAGCCCAGCGGGGGCGAGCACAGATACGCAGTATTTT,CASSPAGASTDTQYF
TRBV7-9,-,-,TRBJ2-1,TGTGCCAGCAGCCCCAGGAGGGTTGGCTACAATGAGCAGTTCTTC,CASSPRRVGYNEQFF
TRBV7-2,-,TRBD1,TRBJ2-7,TGTGCCAGCAGCTTGAGTTCGGGACAGCCTTACGAGCAGTACTTC,CASSLSSGQPYEQYF
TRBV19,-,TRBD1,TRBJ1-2,TGTGCCAGTGGGATGACAGGGAAAAACTATGGCTACACCTTC,CASGMTGKNYGYTF
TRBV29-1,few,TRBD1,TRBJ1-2,TGCAGCGTTTGGACAGGACCCTATGGCTACACCTTC,CSVWTGPYGYTF
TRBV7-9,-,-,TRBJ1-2,TGTGCCACTCAACTAGCTAACTATGGCTACACCTTC,CATQLANYGYTF
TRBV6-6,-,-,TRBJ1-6,TGTGCCAGCAGGCAGGGTGAATCACCCCTCCACTTT,CASRQGESPLHF
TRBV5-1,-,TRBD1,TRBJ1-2,TGCGCCAGCAGCTTGGGACAGGGGTGGTATGGCTACACCTTC,CASSLGQGWYGYTF
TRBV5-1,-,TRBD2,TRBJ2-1,TGCGCCAGCACCCCGCCAGGACTAGCGGGAGAGGGGGGACCTTACAATGAGCAGTTCTTC,CASTPPGLAGEGGPYNEQFF
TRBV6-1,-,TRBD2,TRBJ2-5,TGTGCCAGCAGTGAAGTCCTAGCGGGGGGTTTAGAGACCCAGTACTTC,CASSEVLAGGLETQYF
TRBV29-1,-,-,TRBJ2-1,TGCAGCGTTTTCGACAATGAGCAGTTCTTC,CSVFDNEQFF
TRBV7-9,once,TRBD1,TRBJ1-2,TGTTCCAGCAGCTTAGGTGGACAGGGGGCGGTGTATGGCTACACCTTC,CSSSLGGQGAVYGYTF
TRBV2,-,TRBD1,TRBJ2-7,TGTGCCAGGGGCGGGACAGGAGAATACGAGCAGTACTTC,CARGGTGEYEQYF